The source of this T cell receptor beta chain is a study of Graves' ophthalmopathy and Graves' hyperthyroidism. CDR3 regions of TCR beta were amplified from RNA transcripts. Scientists carried out first-round RT-PCR using HTBI primers and then a second-round multiplex PCR. Each CDR3 protein gets one entry after TCRdb re-called the multiplex PCR reads with MiXCR. The sample has about 550,000 distinct CDR3 sequences, under 45% seen once. Pregnant or lactating patients and those with other autoimmune diseases or uncontrolled infections were excluded. The V end lost 4 bases, the J end lost 7 bases, and 15 bases lay between the germline ends. CDR3 length: 13 residues. The V gene's germline CDR1 is SGHRS and CDR2 YFSETQ.

The chain combines TRBV5-1 with TRBJ2-7; tentatively, D is TRBD1 (6 bases). Sequencing used peripheral blood or thyroid tissue (not recorded which). The TCR originated in an adult man with Graves' hyperthyroidism. The chain's CDR3 is CASSRGQNNEQYF. The CDR3 nucleotides are TGCGCCAGCAGCCGCGGACAGAACAATGAGCAGTACTTC.